A single sample is the source of the 2 T cell receptor beta chains below, sequenced in a study of blood T cell repertoires in COVID-19. Here immunoSEQ multiplex PCR was the method, and the copy in TCRdb shows in-frame clones only, minus some. The sample includes roughly 100,000 clones, around 84% of them seen just once. Sequencing was done on a sample of peripheral blood. All receptors derive from a human donor in a cohort sampled during active COVID-19.

The V gene is TRBV2, the J gene TRBJ1-1; 7 nucleotides line up with TRBD1. V lost 6 bases to trimming and J lost 1 base; unmatched junction nucleotides: 5. Germline V gives CDR1 SNHLY, CDR2 FYNNEI. The CDR3 is 14 amino acids. For the CDR3, the DNA is TGTGCCAGCAGCCGGGACAGCCGGAACACTGAAGCTTTCTTT. This gives the protein CASSRDSRNTEAFF.

V is TRBV10-1 and J is TRBJ2-2; 9 bases match TRBD1. CDR3 size: 17 residues. V was pared by 2 bases and J by 1 base, with 5 bases of the junction left unmatched. CDR1 WNHNN and CDR2 SYGVQD come from the germline V gene (reference sequence). The CDR3 sequence is CASSEPGQGLNTGELFF. The CDR3 nucleotides are TGCGCCAGCAGTGAGCCGGGACAGGGTTTGAACACCGGGGAGCTGTTTTTT.